The rows below give T cell receptor beta chains drawn from one sample of a study of identical twins. TCRdb reanalysed the 5' RACE reads using MiXCR and keeps one entry per CDR3 protein. The table includes 700,000 or so distinct CDR3 sequences, around 8.3% detected once. A further study also used this sample, focusing on yellow fever vaccine responses in identical twins.

Sequencing input: PBMCs. The receptors stem from a woman younger than 30 in good health. Both conserved end residues are part of each CDR3. D genes are given only for firm matches. Where a row states a size, it is once, few, many or the class of an expanded clone; other rows omit it.

j_call	v_call	d_call	clone_size	cdr3_nt	cdr3_aa
TRBJ2-1	TRBV20-1	TRBD2	-	TGCAGTGCTAGCCTAGCGGGCTCCTACAATGAGCAGTTCTTC	CSASLAGSYNEQFF
TRBJ2-4	TRBV24-1	-	many	TGTGCCACCAGTGCGTCGGGAAATGGGGACATTCAGTACTTC	CATSASGNGDIQYF
TRBJ2-7	TRBV5-1	-	-	TGCGCCAGCAGCTTGGACCGGGATCAGTACTTC	CASSLDRDQYF
TRBJ1-1	TRBV5-1	-	many	TGCGCCAGCAGCCCGGGGGGGGTGAACACTGAAGCTTTCTTT	CASSPGGVNTEAFF
TRBJ2-2	TRBV6-1	TRBD2	-	TGTGCCAGCAGCCCGCCCCCAGCGGGAGTTGTCACCGGGGAGCTGTTTTTT	CASSPPPAGVVTGELFF
TRBJ2-3	TRBV7-9	-	few	TGTGCCAGCAGCTCACAAAAGAGGGCAGATACGCAGTATTTT	CASSSQKRADTQYF
TRBJ2-7	TRBV7-9	TRBD1	-	TGTGCCAGCAGCTTAGCTGGGACAGGGGATGAGCAGTACTTC	CASSLAGTGDEQYF
TRBJ2-1	TRBV5-1	-	few	TGCGCCAGCAGCTTCGCCACGGTCAATGAGCAGTTCTTC	CASSFATVNEQFF
TRBJ2-5	TRBV28	-	-	TGTGCCAGCAGTTTAGCCCCCGATCAGGGGACCCAGTACTTC	CASSLAPDQGTQYF
TRBJ2-3	TRBV28	-	few	TGTGCCAGCACCCCCCTCGGGTTTCCTAGCACAGATACGCAGTATTTT	CASTPLGFPSTDTQYF
TRBJ2-5	TRBV27	-	few	TGTGCCAGCACGGGTCCCTCCGTGGAGACCCAGTACTTC	CASTGPSVETQYF
TRBJ2-2	TRBV5-1	TRBD1	-	TGCGCCAGCAGCGCGATCGACAGGGCCGACACCGGGGAGCTGTTTTTT	CASSAIDRADTGELFF
TRBJ2-5	TRBV6-1	-	-	TGTGCCAGCAGGCCCGCACGGGGCCCCCAAGAGACCCAGTACTTC	CASRPARGPQETQYF
TRBJ1-1	TRBV5-5	TRBD1	few	TGTGCCAGCAGCTTGGAGGGACGACAGGGGAGGACTGAAGCTTTCTTT	CASSLEGRQGRTEAFF
TRBJ1-3	TRBV27	TRBD1	few	TGTGCCAGCAGCTCACTAACGACAGGGAACAACACCATATATTTT	CASSSLTTGNNTIYF
TRBJ2-3	TRBV9	-	-	TGTGCCAGCAAGGGACCGCTCCCCACAGATACGCAGTATTTT	CASKGPLPTDTQYF
TRBJ2-1	TRBV15	TRBD2	-	TGTGCCACCAGCAGAGTCCGGCGGGGGGCTTACAATGAGCAGTTCTTC	CATSRVRRGAYNEQFF
TRBJ2-6	TRBV28	-	few	TGTGCCAGCAGTACTCAGACTGGTGCACGTTCTGGGGCCAACGTCCTGACTTTC	CASSTQTGARSGANVLTF
TRBJ2-3	TRBV4-3	-	many	TGCGCCAGCAGCCAAGATCCGCCGGCTAGCACAGATACGCAGTATTTT	CASSQDPPASTDTQYF
TRBJ2-5	TRBV3-1	TRBD2	few	TGTGCCAGCAGCTTCGGACTAGGCATGGAGACCCAGTACTTC	CASSFGLGMETQYF
TRBJ1-4	TRBV30	-	-	TGTGCCTGGAGCGGTGGGGATGAAAAACTGTTTTTT	CAWSGGDEKLFF
TRBJ2-7	TRBV4-3	TRBD2	many	TGCGCCAGCAGCCAACGACTAGCGAAAAGCTCCTACGAGCAGTACTTC	CASSQRLAKSSYEQYF
TRBJ1-2	TRBV24-1	-	many	TGTGCCACCAGTGATTTTTTGGGGTACACCTTC	CATSDFLGYTF
TRBJ2-7	TRBV29-1	TRBD2	-	TGCAGCGTTGTACGGACTAGCGGGAGATACGAGCAGTACTTC	CSVVRTSGRYEQYF
TRBJ2-2	TRBV6-4	-	many	TGTGCCAGCAGTGACTCGCCCACCGGGGAGCTGTTTTTT	CASSDSPTGELFF
TRBJ2-3	TRBV7-2	TRBD2	few	TGTGCCAGCAGCTTACCCGTGCGGGGGGGTTTCACAGATACGCAGTATTTT	CASSLPVRGGFTDTQYF
TRBJ2-2	TRBV12-5	TRBD2	few	TGTGCTAGTGGTTCCCGAGCGGGAACGAACACCGGGGAGCTGTTTTTT	CASGSRAGTNTGELFF
TRBJ2-2	TRBV12-3/TRBV12-4	TRBD2	-	TGTGCCAGCATCACCCTGGGGGCGGGGGGCGGGACCGGGGAGCTGTTTTTT	CASITLGAGGGTGELFF
TRBJ1-5	TRBV20-1	-	-	TGCAGTGCTAGAGACTGGACAGTTAGCAATCAGCCCCAGCATTTT	CSARDWTVSNQPQHF
TRBJ1-1	TRBV3-1	TRBD1	few	TGTGCCAGCAGCCAAAACCGACAGGGCGGGACTGAAGCTTTCTTT	CASSQNRQGGTEAFF
TRBJ1-1	TRBV9	TRBD1	-	TGTGCCAGCAGCGGTTCCGGGACAGGTTTTACTGAAGCTTTCTTT	CASSGSGTGFTEAFF
TRBJ2-1	TRBV20-1	-	few	TGCAGTGCTAGACGACAGACAGAGCAGTTCTTC	CSARRQTEQFF
TRBJ2-3	TRBV4-3	-	few	TGCGCCAGCAGCCAAGAATACGGGCGTCGCACAGATACGCAGTATTTT	CASSQEYGRRTDTQYF
TRBJ1-6	TRBV11-2	TRBD1	many	TGTGCCAGCAGCTTAAATTGGGACAGAAATAATTCACCCCTCCACTTT	CASSLNWDRNNSPLHF
TRBJ1-2	TRBV28	TRBD1	few	TGTGCCACCAGAGACAGGGGGCGCCCCTATGGCTATGGCTACACCTTC	CATRDRGRPYGYGYTF
TRBJ2-5	TRBV5-6	TRBD2	few	TGTGCCAGCAGCACCGGGACTAGCCAAGAGACCCAGTACTTC	CASSTGTSQETQYF
TRBJ2-1	TRBV19	-	-	TGTGCCAGTAGTATTGGCGGGACAAGCAGGTCAAGTGAGCAGTTCTTC	CASSIGGTSRSSEQFF
TRBJ2-3	TRBV6-5	-	few	TGTGCCAGCAGTTACTCCCCCGGCGCGGGGGCGGTCACAGATACGCAGTATTTT	CASSYSPGAGAVTDTQYF
TRBJ2-3	TRBV20-1	TRBD2	few	TGCAGTGCTAGAGATAGCGGGAGTGTTACAGATACGCAGTATTTT	CSARDSGSVTDTQYF
TRBJ2-3	TRBV3-1	-	few	TGTGCCAGCAGCCAAACTCTTACTACAACAGATACGCAGTATTTT	CASSQTLTTTDTQYF
TRBJ2-2	TRBV12-3/TRBV12-4	TRBD1	many	TGTGCCAGCAGTTTATCCGGGACAGGGACCGGGGAGCTGTTTTTT	CASSLSGTGTGELFF
TRBJ2-7	TRBV5-1	-	-	TGCGCCAGCAGCCGCCTCAATGGGGATTCCTACGAGCAGTACTTC	CASSRLNGDSYEQYF
TRBJ2-1	TRBV5-1	-	many	TGCGCCAGCAGCTTGGCCGCAGGCGCCAATGAGCAGTTCTTC	CASSLAAGANEQFF
TRBJ2-1	TRBV6-1	-	-	TGTGCCAGCCGCCCAAACCTAGCGAGCTCCTACAATGAGCAGTTCTTC	CASRPNLASSYNEQFF
TRBJ2-4	TRBV4-3	TRBD2	-	TGCGCCAGCAGCCACTCAGGACTAGCGGGAGCCAAAAACATTCAGTACTTC	CASSHSGLAGAKNIQYF
TRBJ2-1	TRBV6-5	-	many	TGTGCCAGCAGTTACCCGCAGGCTGCCGTCAATGAGCAGTTCTTC	CASSYPQAAVNEQFF
TRBJ2-1	TRBV13	TRBD2	-	TGTGCCAGCAGCTTAGTCCGCGGGAGTCTAGGAAATGAGCAGTTCTTC	CASSLVRGSLGNEQFF
TRBJ2-3	TRBV6-1	TRBD2	few	TGTGCCAGCAGTGAAGCTAGCGGGGGGCCGGATACGCAGTATTTT	CASSEASGGPDTQYF
TRBJ2-2	TRBV7-2	-	few	TGTGCCAGCACTTTAACCGTCGGCACCGGGGAGCTGTTTTTT	CASTLTVGTGELFF
TRBJ2-3	TRBV7-8	TRBD2	few	TGTGCCAGCAGCGGACTAGCGGGGGGGGGCACAGATACGCAGTATTTT	CASSGLAGGGTDTQYF
TRBJ2-5	TRBV5-1	-	many	TGCGCCAGCAGCTTGGTCAATCAAGAGACCCAGTACTTC	CASSLVNQETQYF
TRBJ2-1	TRBV28	TRBD1	-	TGTGCCAGCAGCCTGACAGGGTTGGCGGAAGGAAACTACAATGAGCAGTTCTTC	CASSLTGLAEGNYNEQFF
TRBJ2-7	TRBV20-1	TRBD2	-	TGCAGTGCTAGAGCCGTTCTAGCGGGAGACTCCTACGAGCAGTACTTC	CSARAVLAGDSYEQYF
TRBJ2-7	TRBV7-2	TRBD1	once	TGTGCCAGCAGCGCCCGGGACAGGGGGAAGGGATCCTACGAGCAGTACTTC	CASSARDRGKGSYEQYF
TRBJ2-5	TRBV18	-	few	TGTGCCAGCTCCCCTCAGGGGACTACACAAGAGACCCAGTACTTC	CASSPQGTTQETQYF
TRBJ2-1	TRBV7-9	TRBD1	many	TGTGCCAGCAGCTTAGTATCAGGGGGCGCGAACATCTATGAGCAGTTCTTC	CASSLVSGGANIYEQFF
TRBJ2-5	TRBV9	TRBD1	-	TGTGCCAGCAGCGGGACAGGGATTCAAGAGACCCAGTACTTC	CASSGTGIQETQYF
TRBJ2-1	TRBV4-3	TRBD2	-	TGCGCCAGCAGCCAAGATCGCGGGAGTGTCGCCTACAATGAGCAGTTCTTC	CASSQDRGSVAYNEQFF
TRBJ2-1	TRBV5-1	TRBD1	many	TGCGCCAGCAGCTTGGACAGGGGGGTGACCTTCTACAATGAGCAGTTCTTC	CASSLDRGVTFYNEQFF
TRBJ2-1	TRBV7-6	TRBD2	-	TGTGCCAGCAGCCACCCTACTAGCGACTACAATGAGCAGTTCTTC	CASSHPTSDYNEQFF